The clone carrying this T cell receptor beta chain was recorded at least ten times. This entry is derived from a study of response to subunit inactivated influenza vaccine. TCRdb analysed the RT-PCR reads with MiXCR anew, one entry per CDR3 protein. The sample contains around 580,000 distinct CDR3 sequences, roughly 12% of which appear only once. Per the germline V gene, CDR1 is SEHNR and CDR2 is FQNEAQ (reference sequence). The CDR3 covers 13 residues. Trimming stripped 5 bases from V and 1 base from J, with 8 bases between. The input for sequencing was PBMCs from blood, taken on the day of vaccination. The chain carries TRBV7-9 and TRBJ1-1; TRBD1 is a possible D gene (6 bases). The sequence was collected from a man aged 50-59 years who received an inactivated influenza vaccine. The CDR3 DNA follows: TGTGCCAGCAGCCGACAGGAGAACACTGAAGCTTTCTTT. Amino acids: CASSRQENTEAFF.